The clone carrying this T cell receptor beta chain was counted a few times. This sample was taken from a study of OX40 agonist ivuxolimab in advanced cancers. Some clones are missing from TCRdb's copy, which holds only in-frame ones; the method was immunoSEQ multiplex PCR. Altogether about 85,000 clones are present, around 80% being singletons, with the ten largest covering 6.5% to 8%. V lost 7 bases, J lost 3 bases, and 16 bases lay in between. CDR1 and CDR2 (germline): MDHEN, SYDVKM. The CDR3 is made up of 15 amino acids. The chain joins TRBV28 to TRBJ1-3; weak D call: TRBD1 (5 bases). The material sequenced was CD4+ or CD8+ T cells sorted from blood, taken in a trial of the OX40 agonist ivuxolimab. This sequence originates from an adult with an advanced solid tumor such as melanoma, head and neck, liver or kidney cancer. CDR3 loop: CASTNRGGYGNTIYF. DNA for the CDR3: TGTGCCAGCACCAATCGGGGCGGTTATGGAAACACCATATATTTT.